This is a list of T cell receptor beta chains from one sample in a study of cytomegalovirus exposure and HLA in healthy donors. Some clones are missing from TCRdb's copy, which holds only in-frame ones; the method was immunoSEQ multiplex PCR. This sample has around 57,000 clones, with 89% found just once. Sequencing was performed on PBMCs. The receptor set was obtained from a man younger than 40 in good health and CMV-seropositive. CDR3s include the opening cysteine and the closing phenylalanine or tryptophan. The D gene is left open where the match is weak. Expanded clones get a size class; other rows say once, few or many, or leave the size out.

TRBD2 | 15 | TRBJ2-2 | - | TRBV4-2 | CASSQVWREDGELFF | TGTGCCAGCAGCCAAGTTTGGCGGGAGGACGGGGAGCTGTTTTTT
- | 14 | TRBJ2-2 | - | TRBV7-2 | CASRAVGNTGELFF | TGTGCCAGCAGAGCCGTCGGGAACACCGGGGAGCTGTTTTTT
- | 15 | TRBJ2-1 | - | TRBV4-2 | CASSQDPSQPNEQFF | TGTGCCAGCAGCCAAGATCCATCACAGCCCAATGAGCAGTTCTTC
TRBD2 | 16 | TRBJ2-1 | - | TRBV2 | CASSVTGTSGPNEQFF | TGTGCCAGCAGTGTAACCGGGACTAGCGGTCCCAATGAGCAGTTCTTC
TRBD1 | 18 | TRBJ1-1 | - | TRBV4-1 | CASSQLPGQGSPGTEAFF | TGCGCCAGCAGCCAACTTCCGGGACAGGGGTCCCCGGGGACTGAAGCTTTCTTT
TRBD1 | 17 | TRBJ1-3 | - | TRBV4-1 | CASSQEIQGAQGNTIYF | TGCGCCAGCAGCCAAGAGATACAGGGGGCGCAAGGAAACACCATATATTTT
TRBD2 | 20 | TRBJ2-4 | - | TRBV5-1 | CASSLGTPAWRERSKNIQYF | TGCGCCAGCAGCTTGGGAACCCCCGCATGGCGGGAGAGATCCAAAAACATTCAGTACTTC
TRBD1 | 15 | TRBJ2-7 | - | TRBV10-2 | CASSERDRETYEQYF | TGCGCCAGCAGTGAAAGGGACAGGGAGACCTACGAGCAGTACTTC
- | 12 | TRBJ1-2 | - | TRBV28 | CASLQIFYGYTF | TGTGCCAGCTTACAAATCTTCTATGGCTACACCTTC
- | 14 | TRBJ2-3 | - | TRBV25-1 | CASTLGTSTDTQYF | TGTGCCAGCACCCTAGGGACTAGCACAGATACGCAGTATTTT
TRBD1 | 15 | TRBJ1-3 | - | TRBV6-5 | CASSQQGASGNTIYF | TGTGCCAGCAGTCAACAGGGGGCATCTGGAAACACCATATATTTT
- | 14 | TRBJ1-1 | - | TRBV18 | CASAQQESNAEAFF | TGTGCCAGCGCCCAACAGGAGAGTAACGCTGAAGCTTTCTTT
TRBD1 | 15 | TRBJ1-1 | once | TRBV18 | CASSPPQGADTEAFF | TGTGCCAGCTCACCACCCCAGGGGGCCGATACTGAAGCTTTCTTT
- | 13 | TRBJ2-5 | - | TRBV5-4 | CASSFGGSETQYF | TGTGCCAGCAGCTTTGGGGGGAGTGAGACCCAGTACTTC
TRBD1 | 17 | TRBJ1-3 | - | TRBV28 | CASSSPPGTVSGNTIYF | TGTGCCAGCAGTTCCCCGCCCGGGACAGTCTCTGGAAACACCATATATTTT
- | 16 | TRBJ2-1 | - | TRBV7-3 | CASSSLATTAYNEQFF | TGTGCCAGCAGCTCCCTAGCAACAACTGCATACAATGAGCAGTTCTTC
- | 13 | TRBJ1-4 | - | TRBV5-5 | CASSLAMEEKLFF | TGTGCCAGCAGCTTGGCCATGGAGGAAAAACTGTTTTTT
- | 17 | TRBJ1-1 | once | TRBV28 | CASSLGGFTDAGTEAFF | TGTGCCAGCAGTTTAGGCGGGTTCACCGATGCGGGCACTGAAGCTTTCTTT
TRBD2 | 13 | TRBJ2-1 | - | TRBV7-2 | CASSLGGRAEQFF | TGTGCCAGCAGCTTAGGCGGGAGGGCTGAGCAGTTCTTC
- | 13 | TRBJ2-7 | - | TRBV30 | CAWSEDTTYEQYF | TGTGCCTGGAGTGAAGACACCACCTACGAGCAGTACTTC
- | 14 | TRBJ1-5 | - | TRBV19 | CASSIGAGNQPQHF | TGTGCCAGTAGTATTGGAGCAGGGAATCAGCCCCAGCATTTT
- | 17 | TRBJ2-5 | - | TRBV4-2 | CASSQEKLGPFQETQYF | TGTGCCAGCAGCCAAGAGAAACTAGGTCCGTTTCAAGAGACCCAGTACTTC
TRBD1 | 14 | TRBJ2-7 | - | TRBV7-9 | CASSVPGQGLEQYF | TGTGCCAGCAGCGTACCGGGACAGGGTCTCGAGCAGTACTTC
- | 14 | TRBJ1-6 | - | TRBV28 | CASSPGQTNSPLHF | TGTGCCAGCAGTCCCGGACAGACTAATTCACCCCTCCACTTT
- | 13 | TRBJ2-1 | - | TRBV9 | CASSVDGAHEQFF | TGTGCCAGCAGCGTAGATGGGGCGCATGAGCAGTTCTTC
- | 16 | TRBJ2-5 | once | TRBV4-3 | CASSQEPGAYQETQYF | TGCGCCAGCAGCCAAGAGCCAGGGGCGTACCAAGAGACCCAGTACTTC
TRBD1 | 15 | TRBJ1-6 | - | TRBV28 | CASSPSGQGYSPLHF | TGTGCCAGCAGTCCGTCGGGACAGGGGTATTCACCCCTCCACTTT
- | 14 | TRBJ2-7 | - | TRBV28 | CASSLASSLYEQYF | TGTGCCAGCAGTTTGGCTAGCTCACTTTACGAGCAGTACTTC
- | 14 | TRBJ2-7 | - | TRBV19 | CASSNRAVTYEQYF | TGTGCCAGTAGTAATCGCGCGGTGACCTACGAGCAGTACTTC
TRBD2 | 15 | TRBJ2-1 | - | TRBV7-2 | CASSGSGGPYNEQFF | TGTGCCAGCAGCGGCAGCGGGGGGCCCTACAATGAGCAGTTCTTC
TRBD1 | 16 | TRBJ2-7 | - | TRBV4-3 | CASSHLPGQGAGEQYF | TGCGCCAGCAGCCACTTACCGGGACAGGGGGCGGGAGAGCAGTACTTC
- | 17 | TRBJ1-2 | once | TRBV4-1 | CASSQGPLRGSVYGYTF | TGCGCCAGCAGCCAAGGCCCCCTGAGGGGGTCAGTCTATGGCTACACCTTC
TRBD1 | 18 | TRBJ1-2 | - | TRBV19 | CASSMRGQGANNIYGYTF | TGTGCCAGTAGTATGAGGGGACAGGGGGCCAACAATATCTATGGCTACACCTTC
- | 16 | TRBJ2-7 | - | TRBV14 | CASSLRGRQYYYEQYF | TGTGCCAGCAGCCTAAGGGGAAGACAGTATTACTACGAGCAGTACTTC
- | 13 | TRBJ2-7 | - | TRBV19 | CASSPHGTLEQYF | TGTGCCAGTAGTCCCCACGGGACACTCGAGCAGTACTTC
- | 14 | TRBJ1-2 | - | TRBV18 | CASSPVSLSGGYTF | TGTGCCAGCTCACCAGTGTCTTTATCGGGGGGCTACACCTTC
TRBD1 | 11 | TRBJ2-7 | - | TRBV6-1 | CASSLDREQYF | TGTGCCAGCAGTTTGGACAGGGAGCAGTACTTC
- | 11 | TRBJ2-1 | once | TRBV6-1 | CASSVGLEQFF | TGTGCCAGCAGTGTTGGGCTTGAGCAGTTCTTC
- | 11 | TRBJ2-7 | - | TRBV9 | CASSVSSEQYF | TGTGCCAGCAGCGTATCGAGCGAGCAGTACTTC
TRBD1 | 16 | TRBJ2-6 | - | TRBV28 | CASSGDSPSGANVLTF | TGTGCCAGCAGTGGGGACAGCCCCTCTGGGGCCAACGTCCTGACTTTC
- | 15 | TRBJ2-7 | - | TRBV27 | CASSSHGQRSYEQYF | TGTGCCAGCAGCTCCCACGGACAGCGGTCCTACGAGCAGTACTTC
- | 13 | TRBJ1-2 | - | TRBV30 | CAWSLGDLYGYTF | TGTGCCTGGAGTTTAGGGGATTTGTATGGCTACACCTTC
TRBD1 | 14 | TRBJ1-2 | - | TRBV6-4 | CASSPDRGRYGYTF | TGTGCCAGCAGTCCGGACAGGGGGCGTTATGGCTACACCTTC
- | 16 | TRBJ2-5 | few | TRBV27 | CASSSPGIAGEETQYF | TGTGCCAGCAGTTCTCCGGGAATAGCAGGAGAAGAGACCCAGTACTTC
- | 17 | TRBJ1-2 | once | TRBV27 | CASSPSGGGPPNYGYTF | TGTGCCAGCAGCCCCTCGGGCGGGGGACCGCCTAACTATGGCTACACCTTC
- | 13 | TRBJ2-1 | - | TRBV7-5 | CASSSRRGREQFF | TGTGCCAGCAGCTCGCGAAGGGGGCGTGAGCAGTTCTTC
- | 13 | TRBJ1-5 | - | TRBV5-1 | CASSLGLNQPQHF | TGCGCCAGCAGCTTGGGGCTCAATCAGCCCCAGCATTTT
TRBD2 | 17 | TRBJ2-7 | - | TRBV12-5 | CASGSRTSGRDNYEQYF | TGTGCTAGTGGTTCACGGACTAGCGGGAGGGACAACTACGAGCAGTACTTC
- | 14 | TRBJ1-4 | few | TRBV19 | CASSSDRLSVQGVF | TGTGCCAGTAGTTCCGACAGGCTCTCCGTTCAAGGGGTTTTT
- | 17 | TRBJ2-3 | - | TRBV13 | CASSLDSSRGSADTQYF | TGTGCCAGCAGCTTAGACTCGTCAAGAGGATCAGCAGATACGCAGTATTTT
- | 15 | TRBJ2-7 | - | TRBV10-3 | CAISESSGSNYEQYF | TGTGCCATCAGTGAGTCGTCAGGGTCTAACTACGAGCAGTACTTC